This T cell receptor (beta chain) was sequenced in a study of identifying expanded T cells in peripheral blood. Study observations and caveats: Over approximately two and four weeks, about 15 and 19 clones changed, versus around 1.2 between replicates.

This clone was detected once. What it binds is not known. Data came from immunoSEQ multiplex PCR; TCRdb stores just in-frame clones and leaves some out. The table lists roughly 120,000 clones, roughly nine tenths of them singletons. After removal of 4 bases from V and 10 bases from J, the junction contained 9 bases not matched to a gene. The CDR3 consists of 15 residues. The germline CDR1 and CDR2 sequences are LGHNA and YNFKEQ. Input material: blood. This TCR came from a person aged 18 to 70 in good health. This chain connects TRBV4-2 to TRBJ2-1; 11 positions agree with TRBD2. This CDR3 reads CASSRAGLAGGEQFF. In nucleotides, the CDR3 is TGTGCCAGCAGCCGGGCCGGACTAGCGGGCGGCGAGCAGTTCTTC.